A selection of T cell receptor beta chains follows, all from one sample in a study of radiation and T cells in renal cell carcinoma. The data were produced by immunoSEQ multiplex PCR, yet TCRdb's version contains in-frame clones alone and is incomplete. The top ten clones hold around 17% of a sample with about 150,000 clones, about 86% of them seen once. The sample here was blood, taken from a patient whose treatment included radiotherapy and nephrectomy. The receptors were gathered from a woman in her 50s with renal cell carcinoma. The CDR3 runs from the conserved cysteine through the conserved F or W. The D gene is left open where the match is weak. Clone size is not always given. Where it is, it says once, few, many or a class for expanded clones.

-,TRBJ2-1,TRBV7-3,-,TGTGCCAGCAGCTTATCCGCTGAACCCTCCTACAATGAGCAGTTCTTC,CASSLSAEPSYNEQFF
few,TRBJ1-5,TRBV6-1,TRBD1,TGTGCCAGCAATCCGGGACAGGTACGTCAGCCCCAGCATTTT,CASNPGQVRQPQHF
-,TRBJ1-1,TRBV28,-,TGTGCCAGCACACCTGCGGGAGGGGTTGGTGAAGCTTTCTTT,CASTPAGGVGEAFF
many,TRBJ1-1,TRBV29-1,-,TGCAGCGCTAAAACAGGGAAGAACACTGAAGCTTTCTTT,CSAKTGKNTEAFF
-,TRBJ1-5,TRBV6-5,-,TGTGCCAGCAGTTCTCTGCGGACAGCGGGGGATCAGCCCCAGCATTTT,CASSSLRTAGDQPQHF
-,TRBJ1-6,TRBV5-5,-,TGTGCCAGCAGCTTGGAGGGACGGGGGGGATCACCCCTCCACTTT,CASSLEGRGGSPLHF
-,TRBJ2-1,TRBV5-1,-,TGCGCCAGCAGCCCAGAGCAGTTGAGAAGCAATGAGCAGTTCTTC,CASSPEQLRSNEQFF
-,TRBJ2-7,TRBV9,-,TGTGCCAGCAGCGGAGGCGGGGAGCAGTACTTC,CASSGGGEQYF
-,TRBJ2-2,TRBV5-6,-,TGTGCCAGCAGCGACGCCGGGACGGGGAACACCGGGGAGCTGTTTTTT,CASSDAGTGNTGELFF
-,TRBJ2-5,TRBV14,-,TGTGCCAGCAGCCCCGCCGGGGCGGCAGGGATAGGAGAGACCCAGTACTTC,CASSPAGAAGIGETQYF
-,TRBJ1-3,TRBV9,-,TGTGCCAGCAGCCCAGCCTTGTCGTCTGGAAACACCATATATTTT,CASSPALSSGNTIYF
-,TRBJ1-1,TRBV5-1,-,TGCGCCAGCAGCTTGGAGGCCCGGAACACTGAAGCTTTCTTT,CASSLEARNTEAFF
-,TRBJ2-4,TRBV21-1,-,TGTGCCAGCAGCCCTAGCCCCACTGTAGCCAAAAACATTCAGTACTTC,CASSPSPTVAKNIQYF
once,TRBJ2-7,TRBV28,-,TGTGCCAGCAAGGACGGATGGGCCTACGAGCAGTACTTC,CASKDGWAYEQYF
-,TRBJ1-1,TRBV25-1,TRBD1,TGTGCCAGCAGGGAGACAGGGCTGAACACTGAAGCTTTCTTT,CASRETGLNTEAFF
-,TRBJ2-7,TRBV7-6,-,TGTGCCAGCAGCCCTCCCCGGGTTCCCTACGAGCAGTACTTC,CASSPPRVPYEQYF
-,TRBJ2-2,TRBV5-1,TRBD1,TGCGCCAGCAGCTTGGCCGGGACAGGGGACACCGGGGAGCTGTTTTTT,CASSLAGTGDTGELFF
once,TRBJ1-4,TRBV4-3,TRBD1,TGCGCCAGCAGTCAAGGGACAGGGTTTGAAAAACTGTTTTTT,CASSQGTGFEKLFF
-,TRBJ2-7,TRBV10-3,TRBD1,TGTGCCATCAGCGAGACAGGGACCTACGAGCAGTACTTC,CAISETGTYEQYF
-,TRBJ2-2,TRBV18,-,TGTGCCAGCTCACTCTCATTCAGGGAGTCCGGGGAGCTGTTTTTT,CASSLSFRESGELFF
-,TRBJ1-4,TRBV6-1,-,TGTGCCAGCACCCTGACAGGCTCTGACGAAAAACTGTTTTTT,CASTLTGSDEKLFF
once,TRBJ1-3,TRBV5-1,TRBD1,TGCGCCAGCAGCTTTGCAGGACAGGACTCTGGAAACACCATATATTTT,CASSFAGQDSGNTIYF
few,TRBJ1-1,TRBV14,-,TGTGCCAGCAGCCAAGGACAACCCACTGAAGCTTTCTTT,CASSQGQPTEAFF
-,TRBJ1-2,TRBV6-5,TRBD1,TGTGCCAGCAGCTCAGTAGGGACAGGCTATGGCTACACCTTC,CASSSVGTGYGYTF
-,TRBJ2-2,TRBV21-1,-,TGTGCCAGACGTAGGGGGGGACGCTACACCGGGGAGCTGTTTTTT,CARRRGGRYTGELFF
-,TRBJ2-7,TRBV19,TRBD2,TGTGCCAGTACCCGGACTAGCAGCTCCTACGAGCAGTACTTC,CASTRTSSSYEQYF
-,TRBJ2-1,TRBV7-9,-,TGTGCCAGCAGCCGTGCTGGTGTAGCGGATGAGCAGTTCTTC,CASSRAGVADEQFF
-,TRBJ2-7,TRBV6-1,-,TGTGCCAGCAGTGAAGTCCTAGTGAACTACGAGCAGTACTTC,CASSEVLVNYEQYF
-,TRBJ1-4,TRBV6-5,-,TGTGCCAGCAGTTACTCGGGGGCCAGTGAAAAACTGTTTTTT,CASSYSGASEKLFF
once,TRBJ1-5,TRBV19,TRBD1,TGTGCCAGTAGGTCGCGACAGGGGGGGCAGCCCCAGCATTTT,CASRSRQGGQPQHF
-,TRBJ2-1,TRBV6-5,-,TGTGCCAGCAGTTACTCGGCGGGTACCTACAATGAGCAGTTCTTC,CASSYSAGTYNEQFF
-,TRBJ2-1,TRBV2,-,TGTGCCAGCAGTGAATTGGACCAACACAATGAGCAGTTCTTC,CASSELDQHNEQFF
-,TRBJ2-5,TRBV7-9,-,TGTGCCAGCAGCCCTAGGAGGGGCAAAGAAGAGACCCAGTACTTC,CASSPRRGKEETQYF
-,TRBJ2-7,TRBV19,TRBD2,TGTGCCAGTAGAGATCTAGCGGGGGGGGACGAGCAGTACTTC,CASRDLAGGDEQYF
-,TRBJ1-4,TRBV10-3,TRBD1,TGTGCCATCATGAATCCGGGACAGGGAGGCCTGTTTTTT,CAIMNPGQGGLFF
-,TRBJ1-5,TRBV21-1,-,TGTGCCAGCAGCAAAGATTGCCAGGGTGGAAATCAGCCCCAGCATTTT,CASSKDCQGGNQPQHF
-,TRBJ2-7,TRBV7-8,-,TGTGCCAGCAGACGCGACAGTTACGAGCAGTACTTC,CASRRDSYEQYF
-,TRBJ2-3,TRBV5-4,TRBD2,TGTGCCAGCATGACTAGCGGGAGCACAGATACGCAGTATTTT,CASMTSGSTDTQYF
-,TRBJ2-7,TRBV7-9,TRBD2,TGTGCCAGCAGCTTCCTGGGTGGGCCGTCCGGGACTACCTTCGGCGAGCAGTACTTC,CASSFLGGPSGTTFGEQYF
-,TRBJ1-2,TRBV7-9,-,TGTGCCAGCAGCTTATTGGCCCGTAGCGGACACTATGGCTACACCTTC,CASSLLARSGHYGYTF
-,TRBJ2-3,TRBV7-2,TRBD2,TGTGCCAGCAGCTTAGGCCTAGCGGGGAACACAGATACGCAGTATTTT,CASSLGLAGNTDTQYF
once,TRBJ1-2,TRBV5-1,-,TGCGCCAGCAGCTTATTACAGGGACTGTATGGCTACACCTTC,CASSLLQGLYGYTF
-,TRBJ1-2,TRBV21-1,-,TGTGCCAGCAGCATACGGCCCCACGGTGGCCAGGGATGGAATGGCTACACCTTC,CASSIRPHGGQGWNGYTF
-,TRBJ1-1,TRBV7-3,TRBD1,TGTGCCAGCAGCTTAACCCCTGGGACAGGGGCCTTGATGTACTCTGAAGCTTTCTTT,CASSLTPGTGALMYSEAFF
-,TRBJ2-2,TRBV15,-,TGTGCCACCAGTCGGGGGTCTGACACCGGGGAGCTGTTTTTT,CATSRGSDTGELFF
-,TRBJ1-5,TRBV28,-,TGTGCCAGCCAAGGGGGGATCAATCAGCCCCAGCATTTT,CASQGGINQPQHF
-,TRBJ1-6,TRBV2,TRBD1,TGTGCCAGCAGTCTTCCGGGACAGGGGCCCCTCCACTTT,CASSLPGQGPLHF
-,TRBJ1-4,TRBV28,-,TGTGCCAGCAGTCCCCGTGAGGGAGGAAAACTGTTTTTT,CASSPREGGKLFF
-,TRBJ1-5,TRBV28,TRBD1,TGTGCCAGCGCAGGATGGACAGGGCGGGATCAGCCCCAGCATTTT,CASAGWTGRDQPQHF
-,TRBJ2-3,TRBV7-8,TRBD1,TGTGTCAGCAGCTTAGGGACAGGAGGCACAGATACGCAGTATTTT,CVSSLGTGGTDTQYF